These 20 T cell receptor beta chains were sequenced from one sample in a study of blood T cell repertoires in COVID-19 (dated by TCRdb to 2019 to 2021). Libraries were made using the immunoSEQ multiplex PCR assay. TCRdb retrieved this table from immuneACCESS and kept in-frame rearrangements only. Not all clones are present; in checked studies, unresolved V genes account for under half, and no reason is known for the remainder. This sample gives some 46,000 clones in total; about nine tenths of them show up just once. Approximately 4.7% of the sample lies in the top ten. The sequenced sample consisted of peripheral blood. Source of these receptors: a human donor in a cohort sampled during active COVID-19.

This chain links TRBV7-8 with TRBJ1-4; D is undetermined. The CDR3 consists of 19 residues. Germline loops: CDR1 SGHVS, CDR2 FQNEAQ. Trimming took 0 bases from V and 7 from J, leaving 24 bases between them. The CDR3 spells CASSLADIWEFGGGEKLFF. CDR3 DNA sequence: TGTGCCAGCAGCTTAGCGGATATATGGGAATTCGGAGGAGGTGAAAAACTGTTTTTT.

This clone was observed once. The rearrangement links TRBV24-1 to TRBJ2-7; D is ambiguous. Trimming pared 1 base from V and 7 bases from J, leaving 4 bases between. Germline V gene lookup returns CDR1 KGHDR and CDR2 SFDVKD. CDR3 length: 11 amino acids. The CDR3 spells CATSDLSEQYF. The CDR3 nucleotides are TGTGCCACCAGTGATTTATCGGAGCAGTACTTC.

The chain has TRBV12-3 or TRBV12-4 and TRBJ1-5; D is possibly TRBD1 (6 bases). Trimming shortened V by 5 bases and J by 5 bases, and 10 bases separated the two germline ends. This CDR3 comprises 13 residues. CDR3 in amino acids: CASSPQGHQPQHF. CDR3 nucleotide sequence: TGTGCCAGCAGTCCCCAGGGGCATCAGCCCCAGCATTTT.

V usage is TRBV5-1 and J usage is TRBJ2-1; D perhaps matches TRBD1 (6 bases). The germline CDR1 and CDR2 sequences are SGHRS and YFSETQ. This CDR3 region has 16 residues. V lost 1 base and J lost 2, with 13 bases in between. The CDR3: CASSLRGSVAYNEQFF. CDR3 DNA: TGCGCCAGCAGCTTGAGGGGGAGTGTCGCCTACAATGAGCAGTTCTTC.

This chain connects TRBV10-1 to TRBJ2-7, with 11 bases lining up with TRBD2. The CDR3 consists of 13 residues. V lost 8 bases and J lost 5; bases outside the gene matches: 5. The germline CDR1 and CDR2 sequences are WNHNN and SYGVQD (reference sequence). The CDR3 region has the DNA TGCGCCAGCCAACTAGCGGGAGAGCACGAGCAGTACTTC. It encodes CASQLAGEHEQYF.

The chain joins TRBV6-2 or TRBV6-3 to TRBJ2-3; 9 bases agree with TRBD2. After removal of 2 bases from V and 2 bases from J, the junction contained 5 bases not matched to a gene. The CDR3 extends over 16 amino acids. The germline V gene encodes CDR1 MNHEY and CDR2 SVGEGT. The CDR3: CASSYGSSGNTDTQYF. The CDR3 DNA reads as TGTGCCAGCAGTTACGGGTCTAGCGGGAACACAGATACGCAGTATTTT.

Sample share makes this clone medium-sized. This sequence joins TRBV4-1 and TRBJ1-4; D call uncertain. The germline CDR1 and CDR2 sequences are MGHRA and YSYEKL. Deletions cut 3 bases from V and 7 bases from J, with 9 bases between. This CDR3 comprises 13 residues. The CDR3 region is CASSHWRGEKLFF. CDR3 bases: TGCGCCAGCAGCCATTGGCGAGGTGAAAAACTGTTTTTT.

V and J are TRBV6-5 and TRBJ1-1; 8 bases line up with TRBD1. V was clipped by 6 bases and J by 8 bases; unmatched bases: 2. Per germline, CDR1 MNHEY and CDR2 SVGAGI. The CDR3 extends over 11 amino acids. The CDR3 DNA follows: TGTGCCAGCAGGAGGACAGGGGAAGCTTTCTTT. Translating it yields CASRRTGEAFF.

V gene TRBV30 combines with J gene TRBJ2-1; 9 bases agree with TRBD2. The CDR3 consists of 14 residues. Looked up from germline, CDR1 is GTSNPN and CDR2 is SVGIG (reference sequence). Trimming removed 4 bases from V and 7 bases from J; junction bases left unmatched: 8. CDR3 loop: CAWTVAGVQNEQFF. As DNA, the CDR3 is TGTGCCTGGACCGTAGCGGGAGTCCAGAATGAGCAGTTCTTC.

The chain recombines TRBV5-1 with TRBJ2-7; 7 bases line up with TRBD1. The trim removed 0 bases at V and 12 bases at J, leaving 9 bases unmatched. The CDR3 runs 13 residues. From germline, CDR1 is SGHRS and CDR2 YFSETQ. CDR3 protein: CASSLETGFRMYF. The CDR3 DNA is TGCGCCAGCAGCTTGGAGACAGGGTTTCGTATGTACTTC.

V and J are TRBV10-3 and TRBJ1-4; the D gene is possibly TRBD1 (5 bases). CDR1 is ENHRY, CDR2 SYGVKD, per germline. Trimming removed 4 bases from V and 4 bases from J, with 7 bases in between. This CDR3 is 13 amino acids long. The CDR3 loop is CAISGGGNEKLFF. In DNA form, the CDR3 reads TGTGCCATCAGTGGGGGCGGTAATGAAAAACTGTTTTTT.

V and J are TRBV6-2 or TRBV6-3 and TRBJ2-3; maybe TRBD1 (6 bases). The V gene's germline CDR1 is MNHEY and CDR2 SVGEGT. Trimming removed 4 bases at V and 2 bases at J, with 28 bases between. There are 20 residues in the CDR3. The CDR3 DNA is TGTGCCAGCAGTTGGTTAGGGGGAGTGAGCGCAGCCATATTCACAGATACGCAGTATTTT. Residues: CASSWLGGVSAAIFTDTQYF.

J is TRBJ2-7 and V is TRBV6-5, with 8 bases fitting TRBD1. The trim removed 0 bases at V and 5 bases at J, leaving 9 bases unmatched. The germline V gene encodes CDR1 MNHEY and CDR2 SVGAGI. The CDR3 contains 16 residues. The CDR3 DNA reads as TGTGCCAGCAGTTACTCGAAGTCAGGGGGCAAGGACGAGCAGTACTTC. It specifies CASSYSKSGGKDEQYF.

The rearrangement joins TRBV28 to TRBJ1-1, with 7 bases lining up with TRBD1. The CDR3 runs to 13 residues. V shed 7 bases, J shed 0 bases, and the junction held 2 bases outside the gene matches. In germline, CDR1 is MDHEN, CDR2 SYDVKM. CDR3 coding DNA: TGTGCCAGCACCGGGACAGTGAACACTGAAGCTTTCTTT. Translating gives CASTGTVNTEAFF.

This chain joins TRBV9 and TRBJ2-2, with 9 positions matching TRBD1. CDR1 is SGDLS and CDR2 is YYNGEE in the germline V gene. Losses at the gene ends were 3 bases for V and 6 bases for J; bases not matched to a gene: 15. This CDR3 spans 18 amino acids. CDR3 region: CASSAEQPWTGVSGELFF. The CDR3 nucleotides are TGTGCCAGCAGCGCCGAGCAGCCCTGGACAGGGGTGTCCGGGGAGCTGTTTTTT.

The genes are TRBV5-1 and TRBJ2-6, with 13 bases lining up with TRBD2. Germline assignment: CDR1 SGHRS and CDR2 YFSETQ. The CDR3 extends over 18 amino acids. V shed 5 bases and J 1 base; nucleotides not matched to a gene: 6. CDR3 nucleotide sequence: TGCGCCAGCAGATGGACTAGCGGGGGATTTTCTGGGGCCAACGTCCTGACTTTC. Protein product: CASRWTSGGFSGANVLTF.

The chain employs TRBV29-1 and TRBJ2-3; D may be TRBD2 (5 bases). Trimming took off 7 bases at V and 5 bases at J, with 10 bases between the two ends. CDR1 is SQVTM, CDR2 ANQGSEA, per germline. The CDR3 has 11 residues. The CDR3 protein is CSARGGDTQYF. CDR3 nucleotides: TGCAGCGCCCGGGGTGGAGATACGCAGTATTTT.

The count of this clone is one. The DNA of the CDR3 is TGCGCCAGCAGCCAATTTCTCGGACTAGCGGGAGGGCCAAGTCCTTACGAGCAGTACTTC. It codes for CASSQFLGLAGGPSPYEQYF. The chain uses TRBV4-1 and TRBJ2-7; 15 bases map to TRBD2. V trimming: 2 bases; J trimming: 4 bases; junction bases outside the gene matches: 15. Germline V gives CDR1 MGHRA, CDR2 YSYEKL. This CDR3 has 20 amino acids.

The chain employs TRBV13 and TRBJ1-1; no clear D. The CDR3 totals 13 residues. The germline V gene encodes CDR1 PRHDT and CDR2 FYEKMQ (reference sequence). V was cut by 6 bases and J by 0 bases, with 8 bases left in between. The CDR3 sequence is CASRHAMNTEAFF. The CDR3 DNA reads TGTGCCAGCAGACATGCAATGAACACTGAAGCTTTCTTT. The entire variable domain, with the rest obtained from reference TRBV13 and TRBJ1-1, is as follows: AAGVIQSPRHLIKEKRETATLKCYPIPRHDTVYWYQQGPGQDPQFLISFYEKMQSDKGSIPDRFSAQQFSDYHSELNMSSLELGDSALYFCASRHAMNTEAFFGQGTRLTVV.

CDR3 loop: CASSLDRRRVYNEQFF. DNA of the CDR3: TGTGCCAGCAGCTTAGATCGGCGGCGGGTTTACAATGAGCAGTTCTTC. V usage is TRBV11-2 and J usage is TRBJ2-1, with D perhaps matching TRBD2 (5 bases). There are 16 residues in the CDR3. Trimming left V 0 bases short and J 4 bases short, with 13 bases between. Germline CDR1 is SGHAT and CDR2 is FQNNGV.